Below are 10 T cell receptor beta chains sequenced from a single sample in a study of blood T cell repertoires in COVID-19. Sequencing used immunoSEQ multiplex PCR; TCRdb keeps in-frame clones, though not all of them. This sample yields more than 85,000 clones, of which around 90% are seen a single time; 4.5% to 6% belongs to the top ten. The sequenced sample was peripheral blood. These receptors were obtained from a man between 70 and 80 years old with acute or convalescent COVID-19.

This clone was counted a single time. The chain combines TRBV18 with TRBJ1-1, with D hard to call. Germline CDR1 reads KGHSH; CDR2 reads LQKENI. This CDR3 has 13 residues. The V end lost 8 bases, the J end lost 1 base, and 11 bases lay between the germline ends. This chain's CDR3 is CASRLTENTEAFF. DNA for the CDR3: TGTGCCAGCCGACTCACCGAGAACACTGAAGCTTTCTTT.

The rearrangement joins TRBV18 to TRBJ1-6; 9 bases match TRBD1. CDR1 and CDR2 from the germline V gene are KGHSH and LQKENI. The trim removed 5 bases at V and 14 bases at J, leaving 13 bases unmatched. The CDR3 has 15 residues. This CDR3 reads CASSTDRGKSSTLHF. CDR3 sequence (DNA): TGTGCCAGCTCAACAGACAGGGGGAAGTCAAGTACCCTCCACTTT. Full variable domain (rest looked up from reference TRBV18 and TRBJ1-6): NAGVMQNPRHLVRRRGQEARLRCSPMKGHSHVYWYRQLPEEGLKFMVYLQKENIIDESGMPKERFSAEFPKEGPSILRIQQVVRGDSAAYFCASSTDRGKSSTLHFGNGTRLTVT.

This sequence joins TRBV6-5 and TRBJ1-5; the match to TRBD1 covers 7 bases. This CDR3 is built from 14 residues. J gave up 3 bases and V 6 bases, and 5 bases lay outside the gene matches. The germline CDR1 and CDR2 sequences are MNHEY and SVGAGI. CDR3 amino acids: CASSLGQHNQPQHF. The CDR3 bases are TGTGCCAGCAGCCTGGGACAGCACAATCAGCCCCAGCATTTT.

The chain couples TRBV5-1 to TRBJ2-5, with D tentatively TRBD2 (5 bases). V shed 0 bases and J shed 9 bases, with 15 bases lying between them. The CDR3 consists of 14 residues. The germline gives CDR1 SGHRS, CDR2 YFSETQ. The CDR3 sequence is CASSLDIRDGAQYF. CDR3 DNA sequence: TGCGCCAGCAGCTTGGACATCCGAGACGGGGCCCAGTACTTC.

The chain carries TRBV18 and TRBJ1-2, with 7 nucleotides matching TRBD1. Trimming took 3 bases from V and 0 from J; bases not matched to a gene: 1. Per germline, CDR1 KGHSH and CDR2 LQKENI. This CDR3 is 14 amino acids long. In DNA form, the CDR3 reads TGTGCCAGCTCACCGGGACAGTCTAACTATGGCTACACCTTC. Its protein product is CASSPGQSNYGYTF. The variable domain in full, completed from reference TRBV18 and TRBJ1-2, reads NAGVMQNPRHLVRRRGQEARLRCSPMKGHSHVYWYRQLPEEGLKFMVYLQKENIIDESGMPKERFSAEFPKEGPSILRIQQVVRGDSAAYFCASSPGQSNYGYTFGSGTRLTVV.

This clone has a handful of counts. The V call is TRBV2, the J call TRBJ1-6; a weak D match, TRBD1 (6 bases). From germline, CDR1 is SNHLY and CDR2 FYNNEI. The V and J ends lost 7 bases and 10 bases respectively, with 17 bases between them. The CDR3 totals 14 residues. The CDR3 nucleotides read TGTGCCAGCATAGGGACAAGGAGTTGGTCACCCCTCCACTTT. Translation: CASIGTRSWSPLHF.

The rearrangement links TRBV5-4 to TRBJ2-5, with TRBD1 matching over 7 bases. CDR1 SGHNT and CDR2 YYREEE come from the germline V gene (reference sequence). V shed 4 bases, J shed 3 bases, and the junction held 3 bases outside the gene matches. The CDR3 consists of 13 residues. The CDR3 loop is CASSPGQEETQYF. CDR3 DNA: TGTGCCAGCAGCCCTGGACAGGAAGAGACCCAGTACTTC. Complete variable domain (other parts from reference TRBV5-4 and TRBJ2-5): ETGVTQSPTHLIKTRGQQVTLRCSSQSGHNTVSWYQQALGQGPQFIFQYYREEENGRGNFPPRFSGLQFPNYSSELNVNALELDDSALYLCASSPGQEETQYFGPGTRLLVL.

The V call is TRBV29-1, the J call TRBJ2-3; tentative D call: TRBD2 (5 bases). The CDR3 consists of 12 residues. Trimming took 8 bases from V and 2 from J, leaving 11 bases between them. Germline CDR1 and CDR2: SQVTM and ANQGSEA. CDR3 DNA: TGCAGCCTCGGGATCCCCACAGATACGCAGTATTTT. Residues: CSLGIPTDTQYF.

DNA for the CDR3: TGTGCCAGCAGCTGGGGCCGGGACGAGCAGTACTTC. Translating gives CASSWGRDEQYF. The rearrangement joins TRBV5-6 to TRBJ2-7, with D perhaps TRBD1 (5 bases). The CDR3 is made up of 12 amino acids. Trimming took off 3 bases at V and 5 bases at J, with 9 bases between the two ends. Germline CDR1 reads SGHDT; CDR2 reads YYEEEE.

J is TRBJ2-3 and V is TRBV9; 8 nucleotides agree with TRBD2. The J segment lost 0 bases and the V segment lost 3 bases, leaving 6 bases of the junction unmatched. Germline lookup yields CDR1 SGDLS and CDR2 YYNGEE. The length of the CDR3 is 16 residues. The CDR3 sequence is CASSGLLAGSTDTQYF. The CDR3 nucleotides are TGTGCCAGCAGCGGACTCCTAGCGGGCAGCACAGATACGCAGTATTTT.